These 6 T cell receptor beta chains were sequenced from one sample in a study of blood T cell repertoires in COVID-19. Profiled with immunoSEQ multiplex PCR; TCRdb holds only in-frame clones, not every one. The sample lists roughly 200,000 clones; 81% were seen once. Material for sequencing was peripheral blood. All receptors come from a woman aged 40 to 50 with COVID-19, enrolled during active disease.

The V gene is TRBV7-6, the J gene TRBJ2-1, with 8 bases lining up with TRBD1. The CDR3 has 15 amino acids. Germline V CDR1 and CDR2: SGHVS, FNYEAQ. J was trimmed by 6 bases and V by 2 bases; bases with no gene match: 6. The CDR3 loop is CASSLTGQVPNEQFF. For the CDR3, the DNA is TGTGCCAGCAGCTTAACGGGACAGGTCCCCAATGAGCAGTTCTTC.

The chain combines TRBV21-1 with TRBJ2-1; the tabulated D call, TRBD2, remains unverified against the DNA. TRBV21-1 constitutes a pseudogene. The CDR3 runs to 23 residues. The CDR3 bases are TGTGCCAGCAGCAAAGGAACCATCCTCGGTAGCGGGAGAGCCCTTCGCTCCTACAATGAGCAGTTCTTC. As protein: CASSKGTILGSGRALRSYNEQFF.

This clone has a handful of counts. The gene calls are TRBV15 and TRBJ2-5; 14 nucleotides line up with TRBD2. The CDR3 extends over 18 amino acids. From germline, CDR1 is LNHNV and CDR2 YYDKDF (reference sequence). J gave up 5 bases and V 5 bases, and 13 bases lay outside the gene matches. The CDR3 bases are TGTGCCACCAGCGGAAAAATTCCGGGACTAGCGGGGGACGAGACCCAGTACTTC. Protein product: CATSGKIPGLAGDETQYF.

The V gene is TRBV5-5, the J gene TRBJ1-3, with D possibly matching TRBD1 (6 bases). The germline gives CDR1 SGHKS, CDR2 YYEKEE (reference sequence). The CDR3 is 17 amino acids. V lost 0 bases and J 2 bases, leaving 15 bases between the germline ends. The CDR3 DNA follows: TGTGCCAGCAGCTTGGCCGGGAGGGGGTCGGCTGGAAACACCATATATTTT. This sequence encodes CASSLAGRGSAGNTIYF.

The chain uses TRBV7-2 and TRBJ2-3, with 13 bases identical to TRBD2. J was trimmed by 3 bases and V by 5 bases; bases with no gene match: 8. CDR1 is SGHTA, CDR2 FQGNSA, per germline. CDR3 length: 17 residues. Here the CDR3 reads CASSPIGLAGVTDTQYF. The CDR3 region has the DNA TGTGCCAGCAGCCCCATTGGACTAGCGGGAGTGACAGATACGCAGTATTTT.

The chain joins TRBV7-9 to TRBJ2-1; 11 bases fit TRBD2. V gave up 5 bases and J gave up 13 bases; unmatched junction bases: 10. This CDR3 region has 14 residues. The V gene's germline CDR1 is SEHNR and CDR2 FQNEAQ (reference sequence). Written as DNA, the CDR3 is TGTGCCAGCAGCGTTGGGCTAGCGGGGGGACTACAGTTCTTC. It translates to CASSVGLAGGLQFF.